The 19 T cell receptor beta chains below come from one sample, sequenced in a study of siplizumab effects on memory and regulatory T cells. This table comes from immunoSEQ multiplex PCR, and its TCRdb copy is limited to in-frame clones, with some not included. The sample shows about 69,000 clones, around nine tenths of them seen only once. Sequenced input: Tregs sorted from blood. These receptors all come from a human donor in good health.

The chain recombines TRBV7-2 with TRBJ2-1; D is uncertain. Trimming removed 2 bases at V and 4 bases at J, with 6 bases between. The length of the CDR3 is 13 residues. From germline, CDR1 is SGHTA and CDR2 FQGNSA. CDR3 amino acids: CASSLWVYNEQFF. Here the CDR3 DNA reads TGTGCCAGCAGCTTATGGGTATACAATGAGCAGTTCTTC.

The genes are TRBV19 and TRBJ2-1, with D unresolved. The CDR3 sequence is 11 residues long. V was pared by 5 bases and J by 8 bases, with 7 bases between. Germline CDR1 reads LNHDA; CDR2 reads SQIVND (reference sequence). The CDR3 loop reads CASSFKYEQFF. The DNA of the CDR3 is TGTGCCAGTAGTTTTAAGTATGAGCAGTTCTTC.

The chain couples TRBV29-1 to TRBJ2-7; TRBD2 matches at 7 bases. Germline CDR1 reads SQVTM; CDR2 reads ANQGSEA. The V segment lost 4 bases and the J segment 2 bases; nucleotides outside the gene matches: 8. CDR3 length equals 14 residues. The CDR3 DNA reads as TGCAGCGTTGGGTCTCAGCGGGGACCCTACGAGCAGTACTTC. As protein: CSVGSQRGPYEQYF.

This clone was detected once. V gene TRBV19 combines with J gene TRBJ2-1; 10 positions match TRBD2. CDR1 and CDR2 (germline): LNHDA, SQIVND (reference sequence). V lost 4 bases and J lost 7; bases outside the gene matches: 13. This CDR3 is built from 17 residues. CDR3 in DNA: TGTGCCAGTAGTAACAGCGGGAGGGCCTTCATTAGAAATGAGCAGTTCTTC. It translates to CASSNSGRAFIRNEQFF.

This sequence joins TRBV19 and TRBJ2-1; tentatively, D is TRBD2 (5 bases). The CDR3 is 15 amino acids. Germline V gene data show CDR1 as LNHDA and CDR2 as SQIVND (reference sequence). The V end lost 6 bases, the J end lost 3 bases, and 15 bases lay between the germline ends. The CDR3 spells CASRRTGVVYNEQFF. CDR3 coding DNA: TGTGCCAGTAGACGTACCGGGGTGGTCTACAATGAGCAGTTCTTC.

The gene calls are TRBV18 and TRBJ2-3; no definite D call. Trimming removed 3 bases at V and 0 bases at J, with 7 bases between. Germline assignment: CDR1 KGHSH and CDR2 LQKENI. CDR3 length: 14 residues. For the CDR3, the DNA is TGTGCCAGCTCACCTGGTACTAGCACAGATACGCAGTATTTT. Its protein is CASSPGTSTDTQYF.

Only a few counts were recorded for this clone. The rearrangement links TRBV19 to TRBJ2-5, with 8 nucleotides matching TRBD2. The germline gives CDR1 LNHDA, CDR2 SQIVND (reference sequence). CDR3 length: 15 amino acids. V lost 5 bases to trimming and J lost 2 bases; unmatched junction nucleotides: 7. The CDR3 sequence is CASSVTGTSQETQYF. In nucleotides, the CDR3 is TGTGCCAGTAGTGTTACCGGGACTAGTCAAGAGACCCAGTACTTC.

The CDR3 DNA sequence: TGTGCCAGCAGCTTGGATGGGGCTACCTACAATGAGCAGTTCTTC. It translates to CASSLDGATYNEQFF. The gene calls are TRBV5-5 and TRBJ2-1; TRBD1 is a possible D gene (5 bases). This CDR3 comprises 15 residues. The germline V and J ends were trimmed by 0 bases and 2 bases, with 9 bases remaining between them. Germline CDR1 reads SGHKS; CDR2 reads YYEKEE (reference sequence).

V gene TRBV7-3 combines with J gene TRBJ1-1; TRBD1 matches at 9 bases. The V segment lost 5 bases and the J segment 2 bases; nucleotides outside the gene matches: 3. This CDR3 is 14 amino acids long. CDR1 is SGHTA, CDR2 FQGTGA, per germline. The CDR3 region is CASSPGQGNTEAFF. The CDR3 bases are TGTGCCAGCAGCCCGGGACAGGGAAACACTGAAGCTTTCTTT. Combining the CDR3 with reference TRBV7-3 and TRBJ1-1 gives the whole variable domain GAGVSQTPSNKVTEKGKYVELRCDPISGHTALYWYRQSLGQGPEFLIYFQGTGAADDSGLPNDRFFAVRPEGSVSTLKIQRTERGDSAVYLCASSPGQGNTEAFFGQGTRLTVV.

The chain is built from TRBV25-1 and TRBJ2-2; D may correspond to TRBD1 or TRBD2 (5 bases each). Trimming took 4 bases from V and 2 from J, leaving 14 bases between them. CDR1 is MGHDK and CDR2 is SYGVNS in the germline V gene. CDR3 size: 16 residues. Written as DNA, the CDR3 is TGTGCCAGCAGTGCTTATCGGGACGGCAACACCGGGGAGCTGTTTTTT. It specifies CASSAYRDGNTGELFF.

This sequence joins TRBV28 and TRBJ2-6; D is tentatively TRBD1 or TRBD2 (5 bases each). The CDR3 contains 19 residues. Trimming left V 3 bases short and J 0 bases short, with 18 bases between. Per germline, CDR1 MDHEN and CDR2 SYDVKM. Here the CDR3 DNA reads TGTGCCAGCAGTTTGGAGATCGGGAACAGGCCCTCTGGGGCCAACGTCCTGACTTTC. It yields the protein CASSLEIGNRPSGANVLTF.

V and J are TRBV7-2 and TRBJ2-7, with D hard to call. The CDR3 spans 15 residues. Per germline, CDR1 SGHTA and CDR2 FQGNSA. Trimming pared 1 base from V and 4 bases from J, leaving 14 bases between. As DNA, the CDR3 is TGTGCCAGCAGCTTAGGGCCTCGTAGGCAGTACGAGCAGTACTTC. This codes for CASSLGPRRQYEQYF.

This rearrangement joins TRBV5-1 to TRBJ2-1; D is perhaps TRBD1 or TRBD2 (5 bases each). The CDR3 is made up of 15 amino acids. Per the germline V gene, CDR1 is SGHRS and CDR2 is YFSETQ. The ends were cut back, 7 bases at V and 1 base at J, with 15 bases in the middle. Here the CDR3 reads CASRRWDQSYNEQFF. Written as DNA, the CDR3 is TGCGCCAGCCGGAGGTGGGACCAGTCCTACAATGAGCAGTTCTTC. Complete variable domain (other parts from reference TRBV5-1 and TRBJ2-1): KAGVTQTPRYLIKTRGQQVTLSCSPISGHRSVSWYQQTPGQGLQFLFEYFSETQRNKGNFPGRFSGRQFSNSRSEMNVSTLELGDSALYLCASRRWDQSYNEQFFGPGTRLTVL.

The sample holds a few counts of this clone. CDR3 in DNA: TGCGCCAGCAGCCAACAAAATTCACCCCTCCACTTT. Translated: CASSQQNSPLHF. The V gene is TRBV4-1, the J gene TRBJ1-6; D not certain. Trimming took 2 bases from V and 7 from J, leaving 3 bases between them. The CDR3 is made up of 12 amino acids. CDR1 is MGHRA, CDR2 YSYEKL, per germline.

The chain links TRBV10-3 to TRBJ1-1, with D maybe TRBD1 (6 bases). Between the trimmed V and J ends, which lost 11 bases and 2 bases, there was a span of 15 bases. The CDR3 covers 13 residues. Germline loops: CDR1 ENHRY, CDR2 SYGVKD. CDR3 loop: CAVAGAGNTEAFF. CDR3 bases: TGTGCCGTGGCAGGGGCGGGTAACACTGAAGCTTTCTTT.

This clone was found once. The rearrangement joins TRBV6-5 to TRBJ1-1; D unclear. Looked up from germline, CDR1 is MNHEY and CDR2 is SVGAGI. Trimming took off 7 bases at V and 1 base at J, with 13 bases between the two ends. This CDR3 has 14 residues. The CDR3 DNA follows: TGTGCCAGCACACCAAATCACCGGAACACTGAAGCTTTCTTT. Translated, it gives CASTPNHRNTEAFF.

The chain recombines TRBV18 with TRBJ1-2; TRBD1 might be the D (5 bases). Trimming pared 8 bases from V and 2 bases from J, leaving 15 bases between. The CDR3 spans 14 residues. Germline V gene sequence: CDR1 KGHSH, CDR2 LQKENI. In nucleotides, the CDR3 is TGTGCCAGCACCCCGGCCGGGGCGAACTATGGCTACACCTTC. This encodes CASTPAGANYGYTF.

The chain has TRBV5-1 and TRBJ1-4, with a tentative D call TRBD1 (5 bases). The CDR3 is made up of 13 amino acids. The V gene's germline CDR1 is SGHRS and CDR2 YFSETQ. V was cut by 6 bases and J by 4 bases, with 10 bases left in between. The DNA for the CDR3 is TGCGCCAGCAAAGAGGGGAATAATGAAAAACTGTTTTTT. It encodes CASKEGNNEKLFF.

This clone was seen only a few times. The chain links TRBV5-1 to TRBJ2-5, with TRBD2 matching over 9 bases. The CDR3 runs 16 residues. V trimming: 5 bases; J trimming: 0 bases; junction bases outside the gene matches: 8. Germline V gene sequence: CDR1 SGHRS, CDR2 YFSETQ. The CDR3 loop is CASRMGVAGDQETQYF. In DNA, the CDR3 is TGCGCCAGCAGGATGGGGGTAGCGGGGGACCAAGAGACCCAGTACTTC.